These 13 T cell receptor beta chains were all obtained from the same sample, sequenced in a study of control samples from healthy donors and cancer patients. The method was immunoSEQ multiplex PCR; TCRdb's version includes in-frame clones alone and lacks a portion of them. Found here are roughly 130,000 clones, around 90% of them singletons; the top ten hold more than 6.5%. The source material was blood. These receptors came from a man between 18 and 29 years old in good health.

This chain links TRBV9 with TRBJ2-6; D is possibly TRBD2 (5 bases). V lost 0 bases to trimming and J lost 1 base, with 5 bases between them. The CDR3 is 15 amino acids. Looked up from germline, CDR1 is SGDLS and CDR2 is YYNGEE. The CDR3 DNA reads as TGTGCCAGCAGCGTAGGAGGGTCTGGGGCCAACGTCCTGACTTTC. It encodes CASSVGGSGANVLTF.

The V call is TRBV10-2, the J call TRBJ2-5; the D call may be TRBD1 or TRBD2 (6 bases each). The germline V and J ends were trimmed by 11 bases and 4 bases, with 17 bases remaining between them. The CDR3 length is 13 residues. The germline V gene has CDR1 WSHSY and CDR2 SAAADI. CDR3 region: CAGGHGPLETQYF. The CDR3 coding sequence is TGCGCCGGGGGGCACGGGCCACTAGAGACCCAGTACTTC.

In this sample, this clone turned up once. In nucleotides, the CDR3 is TGTGCCAGCAGCGTAGTTGAGAAGGAGATAGTGGCGATCAATGAGCAGTTCTTC. Protein: CASSVVEKEIVAINEQFF. This chain joins TRBV9 and TRBJ2-1; no firm D call. Germline-derived CDR1 and CDR2 are SGDLS and YYNGEE. This CDR3 is 18 amino acids long. Trimming took off 0 bases at V and 6 bases at J, with 22 bases between the two ends.

The CDR3 coding sequence is TGCAGTGCTAGTCAGGGAGGTGGCGAAGCTTTCTTT. This encodes CSASQGGGEAFF. The V gene is TRBV20-1, the J gene TRBJ1-1; maybe TRBD1 (5 bases). V lost 3 bases and J 8 bases, leaving 13 bases between the germline ends. The CDR3 runs 12 residues. The germline CDR1 and CDR2 sequences are DFQATT and SNEGSKA (reference sequence).

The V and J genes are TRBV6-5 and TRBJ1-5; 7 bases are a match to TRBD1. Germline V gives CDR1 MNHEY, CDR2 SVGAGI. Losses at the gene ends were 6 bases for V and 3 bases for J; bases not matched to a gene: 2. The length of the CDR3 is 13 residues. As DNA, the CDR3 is TGTGCCAGCAGGGGACAGTCCAATCAGCCCCAGCATTTT. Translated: CASRGQSNQPQHF.

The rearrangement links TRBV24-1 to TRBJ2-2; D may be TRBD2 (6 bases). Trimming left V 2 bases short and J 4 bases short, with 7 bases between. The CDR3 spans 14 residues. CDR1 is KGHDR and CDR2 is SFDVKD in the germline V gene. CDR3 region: CATSDSGGTGELFF. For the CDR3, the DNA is TGTGCCACCAGTGATTCCGGGGGCACCGGGGAGCTGTTTTTT.

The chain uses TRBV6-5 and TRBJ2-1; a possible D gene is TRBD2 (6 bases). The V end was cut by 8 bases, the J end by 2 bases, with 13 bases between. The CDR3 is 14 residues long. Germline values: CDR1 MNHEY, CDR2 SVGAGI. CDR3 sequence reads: CASVWRGTYNEQFF. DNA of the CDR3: TGTGCCAGCGTATGGCGGGGAACCTACAATGAGCAGTTCTTC.

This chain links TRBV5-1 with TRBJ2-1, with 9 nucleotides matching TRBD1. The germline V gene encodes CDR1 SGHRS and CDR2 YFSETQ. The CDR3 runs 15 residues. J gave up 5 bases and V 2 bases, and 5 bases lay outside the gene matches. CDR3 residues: CASSLGQGPHNEQFF. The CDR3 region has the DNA TGCGCCAGCAGCTTAGGACAGGGGCCCCACAATGAGCAGTTCTTC.

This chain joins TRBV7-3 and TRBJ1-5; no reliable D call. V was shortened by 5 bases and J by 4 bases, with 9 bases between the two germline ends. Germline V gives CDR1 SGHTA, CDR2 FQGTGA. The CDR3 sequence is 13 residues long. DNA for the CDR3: TGTGCCAGCAGCCCTGATGGAAATCAGCCCCAGCATTTT. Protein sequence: CASSPDGNQPQHF.

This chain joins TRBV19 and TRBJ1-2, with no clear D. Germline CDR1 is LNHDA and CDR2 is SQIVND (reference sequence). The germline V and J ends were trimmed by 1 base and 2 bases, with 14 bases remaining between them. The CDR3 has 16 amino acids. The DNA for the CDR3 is TGTGCCAGTAGTATAGCTCTCTACCAACTAAACTATGGCTACACCTTC. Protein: CASSIALYQLNYGYTF.

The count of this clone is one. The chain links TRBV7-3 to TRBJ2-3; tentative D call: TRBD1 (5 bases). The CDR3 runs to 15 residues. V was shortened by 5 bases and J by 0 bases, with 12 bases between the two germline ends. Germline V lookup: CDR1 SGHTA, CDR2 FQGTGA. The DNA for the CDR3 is TGTGCCAGCAGCCAAGGGGTCACCAGCACAGATACGCAGTATTTT. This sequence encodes CASSQGVTSTDTQYF.

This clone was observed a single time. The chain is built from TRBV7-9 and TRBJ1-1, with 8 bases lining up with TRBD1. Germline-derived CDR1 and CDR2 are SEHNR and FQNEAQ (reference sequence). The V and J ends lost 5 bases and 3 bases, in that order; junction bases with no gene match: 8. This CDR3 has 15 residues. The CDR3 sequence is CASSKLQGADTEAFF. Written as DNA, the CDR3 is TGTGCCAGCAGCAAACTTCAGGGGGCGGACACTGAAGCTTTCTTT. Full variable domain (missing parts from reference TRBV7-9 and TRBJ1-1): DTGVSQNPRHKITKRGQNVTFRCDPISEHNRLYWYRQTLGQGPEFLTYFQNEAQLEKSRLLSDRFSAERPKGSFSTLEIQRTEQGDSAMYLCASSKLQGADTEAFFGQGTRLTVV.

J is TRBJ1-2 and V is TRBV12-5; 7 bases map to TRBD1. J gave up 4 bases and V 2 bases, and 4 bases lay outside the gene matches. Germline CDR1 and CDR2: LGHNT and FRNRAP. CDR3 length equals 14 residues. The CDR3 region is CASGLSTGIYGYTF. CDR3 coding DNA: TGTGCTAGTGGTTTGTCGACAGGGATCTATGGCTACACCTTC. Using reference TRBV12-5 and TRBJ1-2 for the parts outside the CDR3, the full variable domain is DARVTQTPRHKVTEMGQEVTMRCQPILGHNTVFWYRQTMMQGLELLAYFRNRAPLDDSGMPKDRFSAEMPDATLATLKIQPSEPRDSAVYFCASGLSTGIYGYTFGSGTRLTVV.